A single sample gave rise to the 26 T cell receptor beta chains below, sequenced in a study of cytomegalovirus exposure and HLA in healthy donors. Primers included in the PCR were 60 Vbeta and 13 Jbeta primers. Produced via immunoSEQ multiplex PCR; TCRdb's table is partial and in-frame only. The repertoire includes about 130,000 clones, 70% to 80% of them detected once, and 2% to 2.5% sits in the top ten. Sequencing was carried out using PBMCs. These receptors all come from a man aged 30 to 45 in good health and CMV-seronegative.

The sample holds a few counts of this clone. The V gene is TRBV10-3, the J gene TRBJ2-7; a weak D match, TRBD2 (6 bases). The CDR3 sequence is 14 residues long. Trimming took 3 bases from V and 3 from J, leaving 12 bases between them. Germline lookup yields CDR1 ENHRY and CDR2 SYGVKD. The CDR3 sequence is CAISDWRVFYEQYF. CDR3 DNA sequence: TGTGCCATCAGTGATTGGAGGGTTTTCTACGAGCAGTACTTC.

As to this clone: Other DNA sequences in this sample translate to the same CDR3. The chain uses TRBV5-1 and TRBJ2-5, with D maybe TRBD1 (7 bases). The germline V gene encodes CDR1 SGHRS and CDR2 YFSETQ. V was pared by 4 bases and J by 1 base, with 11 bases between. This CDR3 has 14 amino acids. The CDR3 loop is CASSAGQLQETQYF. Here the CDR3 DNA reads TGCGCCAGCAGCGCGGGACAGCTCCAAGAGACCCAGTACTTC.

The rearrangement uses TRBV28 and TRBJ1-1; 8 bases map to TRBD1. CDR3 length equals 13 residues. With V trimmed by 8 bases and J by 4 bases, 6 bases remained unmatched. Germline-derived CDR1 and CDR2 are MDHEN and SYDVKM. The chain's CDR3 is CASLDRGITEAFF. The CDR3 DNA sequence: TGTGCCAGCCTTGACAGGGGTATCACTGAAGCTTTCTTT.

The chain carries TRBV12-5 and TRBJ2-1, with TRBD1 identical over 7 bases. Unmatched junction bases numbered 10, after V lost 5 bases and J lost 9 bases. The CDR3 totals 14 residues. Germline CDR1 reads LGHNT; CDR2 reads FRNRAP. The CDR3 DNA sequence: TGTGCTAGTGGTCCATATCTACAGGGGACTGAGCAGTTCTTC. Protein sequence: CASGPYLQGTEQFF.

The chain combines TRBV28 with TRBJ1-5, with D unresolved. CDR3 length equals 15 residues. Trimming pared 2 bases from V and 3 bases from J, leaving 11 bases between. Germline V lookup: CDR1 MDHEN, CDR2 SYDVKM. The CDR3 loop reads CASSLGPDFNQPQHF. Written as DNA, the CDR3 is TGTGCCAGCAGTTTAGGTCCTGACTTCAATCAGCCCCAGCATTTT.

The V gene is TRBV18, the J gene TRBJ2-1; the match to TRBD2 covers 8 bases. The V and J ends lost 3 bases and 5 bases, in that order; junction bases with no gene match: 9. The CDR3 totals 16 residues. Per the germline V gene, CDR1 is KGHSH and CDR2 is LQKENI. The CDR3 nucleotides read TGTGCCAGCTCACCGGCGGGAGGCCCCATAAACAATGAGCAGTTCTTC. Translated: CASSPAGGPINNEQFF.

The chain employs TRBV11-2 and TRBJ2-3; TRBD2 matches at 13 bases. The CDR3 is made up of 16 amino acids. Germline assignment: CDR1 SGHAT and CDR2 FQNNGV. The V gene end was trimmed by 4 bases and the J gene end by 8 bases; junction bases not matched to a gene: 9. The DNA of the CDR3 is TGTGCCAGCAGCTCCAGGAGACTAGCGGGAGGAGGTACGCAGTATTTT. It yields the protein CASSSRRLAGGGTQYF.

The J gene is TRBJ2-3, the V gene TRBV4-2; TRBD1 matches at 7 bases. Germline CDR1 is LGHNA and CDR2 is YNFKEQ. Trimming at V came to 0 bases and at J to 5 bases, leaving 2 bases not matched to a gene. This CDR3 is 14 amino acids long. The CDR3 protein is CASSQDPGGDTQYF. In DNA form, the CDR3 reads TGTGCCAGCAGCCAAGATCCAGGGGGAGATACGCAGTATTTT.

This clone was seen a handful of times. The V and J genes are TRBV6-5 and TRBJ1-1; 10 positions agree with TRBD1. Trimming cost V 0 bases and J 4 bases; bases outside gene matches: 2. The germline gives CDR1 MNHEY, CDR2 SVGAGI. The CDR3 totals 15 residues. The CDR3 reads CASSYSTGGLTEAFF. Here the CDR3 DNA reads TGTGCCAGCAGTTACTCGACAGGGGGCCTCACTGAAGCTTTCTTT.

This chain joins TRBV2 and TRBJ2-4; 7 bases agree with TRBD1. The ends lost 6 bases at V and 0 bases at J; junction bases unmatched: 8. Germline CDR1 SNHLY, CDR2 FYNNEI. The CDR3 has 16 residues. CDR3: CASRSGQALAKNIQYF. The CDR3 nucleotides are TGTGCCAGCAGATCCGGACAGGCCCTAGCCAAAAACATTCAGTACTTC.

This rearrangement joins TRBV28 to TRBJ2-1; 10 bases match TRBD2. The CDR3 totals 15 residues. With V trimmed by 5 bases and J by 4 bases, 5 bases remained unmatched. The V gene's germline CDR1 is MDHEN and CDR2 SYDVKM. CDR3 in DNA: TGTGCCAGCAGTGCCGGACTAGCGGCATACAATGAGCAGTTCTTC. Its translation: CASSAGLAAYNEQFF. The full variable domain, with the rest looked up from reference TRBV28 and TRBJ2-1, is DVKVTQSSRYLVKRTGEKVFLECVQDMDHENMFWYRQDPGLGLRLIYFSYDVKMKEKGDIPEGYSVSREKKERFSLILESASTNQTSMYLCASSAGLAAYNEQFFGPGTRLTVL.

The gene calls are TRBV5-1 and TRBJ1-4; tentative D call: TRBD1 (6 bases). The length of the CDR3 is 16 residues. V was pared by 0 bases and J by 6 bases, with 15 bases between. Germline V lookup: CDR1 SGHRS, CDR2 YFSETQ. The CDR3 loop reads CASSLEARGGYEKLFF. In DNA form, the CDR3 reads TGCGCCAGCAGCTTGGAGGCGCGCGGGGGCTATGAAAAACTGTTTTTT.

This clone showed up just a few times. This rearrangement joins TRBV5-5 to TRBJ1-1; D gene uncertain. Per the germline V gene, CDR1 is SGHKS and CDR2 is YYEKEE (reference sequence). The CDR3 is made up of 12 amino acids. V lost 1 base, J lost 5 bases, and 6 bases lay in between. The CDR3 DNA follows: TGTGCCAGCAGCTTGTTCGGGACTGAAGCTTTCTTT. Translated, it gives CASSLFGTEAFF.

This clone was seen once. The chain employs TRBV9 and TRBJ2-1; 9 bases map to TRBD1. In germline, CDR1 is SGDLS, CDR2 YYNGEE. Trimming cost V 4 bases and J 6 bases; bases outside gene matches: 14. There are 17 residues in the CDR3. This CDR3 is CASSLLSEDRGINEQFF. In nucleotides, the CDR3 is TGTGCCAGCAGCCTCCTAAGCGAGGACAGGGGTATCAATGAGCAGTTCTTC.

The CDR3 is CSGGLAVYNEQFF. The CDR3 DNA sequence: TGCAGCGGTGGACTAGCAGTATACAATGAGCAGTTCTTC. The chain couples TRBV29-1 to TRBJ2-1; 8 bases are shared with TRBD2. V gave up 7 bases and J gave up 4 bases; unmatched junction bases: 6. The V gene's germline CDR1 is SQVTM and CDR2 ANQGSEA. The CDR3 is 13 amino acids.

CDR3 amino acids: CASSPAGVGEQYF. CDR3 nucleotide sequence: TGTGCCAGCAGCCCTGCGGGCGTGGGAGAGCAGTACTTC. The chain joins TRBV5-4 to TRBJ2-7; TRBD2 might be the D (5 bases). The V and J ends lost 4 bases and 7 bases respectively, with 15 bases between them. CDR1 SGHNT and CDR2 YYREEE come from the germline V gene (reference sequence). There are 13 residues in the CDR3.

CDR3 amino acids: CASSLVGTGRETQYF. Here the CDR3 DNA reads TGCGCCAGCAGCTTGGTGGGGACAGGGCGGGAGACCCAGTACTTC. The chain joins TRBV5-1 to TRBJ2-5, with 9 bases fitting TRBD1. The germline gives CDR1 SGHRS, CDR2 YFSETQ. The CDR3 loop spans 15 amino acids. V shed 0 bases, J shed 5 bases, and the junction held 5 bases outside the gene matches.

The chain is built from TRBV5-6 and TRBJ1-2; D may be TRBD1 (6 bases). Trimming removed 6 bases from V and 4 bases from J, with 16 bases in between. The length of the CDR3 is 14 residues. Per germline, CDR1 SGHDT and CDR2 YYEEEE. The CDR3 protein is CASNLQGLGYGYTF. DNA for the CDR3: TGTGCCAGCAACCTACAGGGTTTGGGCTATGGCTACACCTTC.

The chain employs TRBV4-1 and TRBJ1-1, with D hard to call. The V gene's germline CDR1 is MGHRA and CDR2 YSYEKL. This CDR3 is 14 amino acids long. V was cut by 3 bases and J by 1 base, with 9 bases left in between. The CDR3: CASSQGSGNTEAFF. The DNA of the CDR3 is TGCGCCAGCAGCCAGGGCTCAGGGAACACTGAAGCTTTCTTT.

This clone turned up a few times. The sample holds other DNA sequences that translate to the same CDR3. Here the CDR3 reads CASTGGSSYNEQFF. The CDR3 nucleotides are TGTGCCAGCACTGGCGGGAGCTCCTACAATGAGCAGTTCTTC. This chain joins TRBV2 and TRBJ2-1, with TRBD2 matching over 7 bases. This CDR3 has 14 residues. J gave up 0 bases and V 7 bases, and 3 bases lay outside the gene matches. CDR1 is SNHLY, CDR2 FYNNEI, per germline.

This clone was picked up a small number of times. This chain uses TRBV5-1 with TRBJ1-1; 9 nucleotides line up with TRBD1. Germline assignment: CDR1 SGHRS and CDR2 YFSETQ. The CDR3 spans 16 residues. With V trimmed by 3 bases and J by 4 bases, 10 bases remained unmatched. CDR3: CASSSGTGSSVTEAFF. The DNA of the CDR3 is TGCGCCAGCAGCTCCGGGACAGGGAGTAGTGTCACTGAAGCTTTCTTT.

This clone was detected only once. The chain recombines TRBV11-2 with TRBJ2-3; weak D call: TRBD1 (6 bases). This CDR3 is 15 amino acids long. Trimming took 1 base from V and 2 from J, leaving 10 bases between them. Per germline, CDR1 SGHAT and CDR2 FQNNGV. CDR3 residues: CASSLGGQFTDTQYF. CDR3 DNA: TGTGCCAGCAGCTTAGGTGGACAGTTCACAGATACGCAGTATTTT.

V gene TRBV28 combines with J gene TRBJ2-1, with TRBD2 identical over 8 bases. CDR3 length: 15 amino acids. The germline V gene encodes CDR1 MDHEN and CDR2 SYDVKM. The V and J ends lost 2 bases and 6 bases, in that order; junction bases with no gene match: 6. The CDR3 here is CASSLESGRGNEQFF. In DNA, the CDR3 is TGTGCCAGCAGTTTAGAGAGCGGGAGAGGCAATGAGCAGTTCTTC.

The rearrangement joins TRBV9 to TRBJ2-2; D gene uncertain. This CDR3 spans 13 amino acids. Trimming took 3 bases from V and 2 from J, leaving 5 bases between them. Germline lookup yields CDR1 SGDLS and CDR2 YYNGEE. The CDR3 DNA sequence: TGTGCCAGCAGCGACAGCAACACCGGGGAGCTGTTTTTT. This encodes CASSDSNTGELFF.

The rearrangement joins TRBV6-1 to TRBJ2-6, with D possibly being TRBD2 (5 bases). The CDR3 length is 15 residues. Trimming shortened V by 4 bases and J by 0 bases, and 7 bases separated the two germline ends. CDR1 is MNHNS and CDR2 is SASEGT in the germline V gene. CDR3: CASSVEGSGANVLTF. For the CDR3, the DNA is TGTGCCAGCAGTGTAGAGGGCTCTGGGGCCAACGTCCTGACTTTC.

This chain joins TRBV28 and TRBJ2-7; no clear D. Trimming shortened V by 4 bases and J by 2 bases, and 6 bases separated the two germline ends. Germline CDR1 is MDHEN and CDR2 is SYDVKM. CDR3 size: 12 residues. The CDR3: CASSSGTYEQYF. Written as DNA, the CDR3 is TGTGCCAGCAGTTCAGGTACCTACGAGCAGTACTTC.